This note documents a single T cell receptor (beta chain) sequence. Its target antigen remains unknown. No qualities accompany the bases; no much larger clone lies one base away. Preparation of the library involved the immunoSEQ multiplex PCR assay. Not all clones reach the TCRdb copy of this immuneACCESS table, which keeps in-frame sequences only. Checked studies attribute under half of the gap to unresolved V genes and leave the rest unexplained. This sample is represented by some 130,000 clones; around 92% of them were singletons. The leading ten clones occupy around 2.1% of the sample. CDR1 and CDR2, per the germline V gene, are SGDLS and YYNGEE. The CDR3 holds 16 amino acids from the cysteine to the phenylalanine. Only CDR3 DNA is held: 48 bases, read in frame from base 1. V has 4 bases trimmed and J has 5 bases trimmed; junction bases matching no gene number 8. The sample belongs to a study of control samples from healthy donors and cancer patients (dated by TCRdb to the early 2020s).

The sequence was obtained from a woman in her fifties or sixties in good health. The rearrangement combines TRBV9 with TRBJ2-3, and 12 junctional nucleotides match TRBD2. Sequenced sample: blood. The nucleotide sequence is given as TGTGCCAGCAGCTTTACTCTAGCGGGAGGGGGAGATACGCAGTATTTT. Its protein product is CASSFTLAGGGDTQYF.